Below are 23 T cell receptor beta chains sequenced from a single sample in a study of cytomegalovirus exposure and HLA in healthy donors. The PCR contained 60 Vbeta and 13 Jbeta primers. Sequencing used immunoSEQ multiplex PCR; TCRdb keeps in-frame clones, though not all of them. The listing records roughly 73,000 clones. Specimen: PBMCs. The receptor source for this set is a man in his forties or fifties in good health and CMV-seropositive.

The V gene is TRBV29-1, the J gene TRBJ2-2, with 10 bases matching TRBD2. Germline assignment: CDR1 SQVTM and CDR2 ANQGSEA. Trimming at V came to 7 bases and at J to 3 bases, leaving 5 bases not matched to a gene. The CDR3 consists of 14 residues. CDR3 sequence: CSASGTSDTGELFF. In nucleotides, the CDR3 is TGCAGCGCATCCGGGACTAGCGACACCGGGGAGCTGTTTTTT.

The chain uses TRBV2 and TRBJ2-1; the match to TRBD1 covers 7 bases. V shed 5 bases, J shed 4 bases, and the junction held 8 bases outside the gene matches. Germline-derived CDR1 and CDR2 are SNHLY and FYNNEI. The CDR3 covers 15 residues. In DNA form, the CDR3 reads TGTGCCAGCAGTTTTGGGGGACAGCCGTACAATGAGCAGTTCTTC. Amino acids: CASSFGGQPYNEQFF.

The rearrangement joins TRBV7-9 to TRBJ1-2; 7 nucleotides agree with TRBD1. The J segment lost 3 bases and the V segment lost 1 base, leaving 5 bases of the junction unmatched. The CDR3 covers 15 residues. The germline gives CDR1 SEHNR, CDR2 FQNEAQ (reference sequence). CDR3 loop: CASSLGNTGDYGYTF. The DNA for the CDR3 is TGTGCCAGCAGCTTAGGAAATACAGGGGACTATGGCTACACCTTC.

This chain joins TRBV5-1 and TRBJ1-2, with 7 bases fitting TRBD1. V lost 0 bases and J lost 3; bases outside the gene matches: 5. CDR1 is SGHRS and CDR2 is YFSETQ in the germline V gene. The CDR3 is 15 amino acids. The CDR3 sequence: CASSLGGQPYYGYTF. The CDR3 coding sequence is TGCGCCAGCAGCTTGGGGGGACAGCCTTACTATGGCTACACCTTC.

V usage is TRBV7-3 and J usage is TRBJ2-1; 12 nucleotides match TRBD2. J gave up 5 bases and V 5 bases, and 10 bases lay outside the gene matches. From germline, CDR1 is SGHTA and CDR2 FQGTGA. This CDR3 contains 17 residues. This chain's CDR3 is CASSPLAGGPAHNEQFF. The CDR3, as DNA: TGTGCCAGCAGCCCTCTAGCGGGGGGGCCAGCCCACAATGAGCAGTTCTTC. The entire variable domain, with the rest obtained from reference TRBV7-3 and TRBJ2-1, is as follows: GAGVSQTPSNKVTEKGKYVELRCDPISGHTALYWYRQSLGQGPEFLIYFQGTGAADDSGLPNDRFFAVRPEGSVSTLKIQRTERGDSAVYLCASSPLAGGPAHNEQFFGPGTRLTVL.

V is TRBV6-5 and J is TRBJ2-6; TRBD1 is a possible D gene (6 bases). The CDR3 consists of 16 residues. V lost 0 bases and J 1 base, leaving 7 bases between the germline ends. Germline assignment: CDR1 MNHEY and CDR2 SVGAGI. Here the CDR3 DNA reads TGTGCCAGCAGTTACTCGAGGGGGTCTGGGGCCAACGTCCTGACTTTC. Translating it yields CASSYSRGSGANVLTF.

The chain joins TRBV2 to TRBJ2-7, with D possibly being TRBD1 (6 bases). Germline assignment: CDR1 SNHLY and CDR2 FYNNEI. V lost 6 bases and J lost 7, with 13 bases in between. This CDR3 comprises 12 residues. CDR3 bases: TGTGCCAGCAGAAAGGACAGCCGGGAGCAGTACTTC. Translating gives CASRKDSREQYF.

This chain connects TRBV6-5 to TRBJ2-3; 11 bases are a match to TRBD2. The V and J ends lost 5 bases and 2 bases, in that order; junction bases with no gene match: 3. The CDR3 has 15 amino acids. The germline V gene has CDR1 MNHEY and CDR2 SVGAGI. The CDR3 spells CASSQLAGATDTQYF. CDR3 sequence (DNA): TGTGCCAGCAGTCAACTAGCGGGGGCCACAGATACGCAGTATTTT.

This chain links TRBV19 with TRBJ1-1; unclear D gene. CDR1 is LNHDA, CDR2 SQIVND, per germline (reference sequence). This CDR3 region has 15 residues. Trimming took off 7 bases at V and 0 bases at J, with 15 bases between the two ends. CDR3: CASNPSFGMNTEAFF. The CDR3 DNA reads TGTGCCAGTAATCCCAGCTTCGGGATGAACACTGAAGCTTTCTTT.

The chain joins TRBV2 to TRBJ1-2, with TRBD1 identical over 7 bases. V gave up 1 base and J gave up 4 bases; unmatched junction bases: 6. Germline V CDR1 and CDR2: SNHLY, FYNNEI. The CDR3 is 15 amino acids. CDR3 region: CASSEETGEIYGYTF. In DNA, the CDR3 is TGTGCCAGCAGTGAAGAAACAGGGGAAATCTATGGCTACACCTTC.

V and J are TRBV28 and TRBJ2-2; 8 positions match TRBD2. The V segment lost 7 bases and the J segment 7 bases; nucleotides outside the gene matches: 5. Germline V gene lookup returns CDR1 MDHEN and CDR2 SYDVKM. The CDR3 runs to 13 residues. The CDR3 is CASTGREDGELFF. The CDR3 DNA follows: TGTGCCAGCACCGGGAGGGAGGACGGGGAGCTGTTTTTT.

The chain links TRBV9 to TRBJ2-4, with 7 bases identical to TRBD1. The germline CDR1 and CDR2 sequences are SGDLS and YYNGEE. CDR3 length: 16 amino acids. The junction had 7 bases not matched to a gene; V was cut back by 3 bases and J by 1 base. In DNA form, the CDR3 reads TGTGCCAGCAGCGCCCAGGAACAGGGGGCCAAAAACATTCAGTACTTC. This encodes CASSAQEQGAKNIQYF.

The V and J genes are TRBV6-1 and TRBJ2-2; D gene uncertain. V lost 4 bases and J lost 4, with 13 bases in between. The CDR3 loop spans 15 amino acids. CDR1 and CDR2 (germline): MNHNS, SASEGT. For the CDR3, the DNA is TGTGCCAGCAGTGTTCATACCTCGGGCACCGGGGAGCTGTTTTTT. It encodes CASSVHTSGTGELFF.

This rearrangement joins TRBV28 to TRBJ2-2; possible D gene TRBD1, 6 bases. CDR3 size: 13 residues. Germline V CDR1 and CDR2: MDHEN, SYDVKM. Trimming took 3 bases from V and 7 from J, leaving 9 bases between them. The CDR3 nucleotides read TGTGCCAGCAGTTTGGGGGCGGACGGGGAGCTGTTTTTT. As protein: CASSLGADGELFF. The full variable domain, rest sourced from reference TRBV28 and TRBJ2-2, is DVKVTQSSRYLVKRTGEKVFLECVQDMDHENMFWYRQDPGLGLRLIYFSYDVKMKEKGDIPEGYSVSREKKERFSLILESASTNQTSMYLCASSLGADGELFFGEGSRLTVL.

The rearrangement joins TRBV6-5 to TRBJ2-1; D call uncertain. CDR3 length: 11 amino acids. The V end was cut by 5 bases, the J end by 9 bases, with 8 bases between. Germline CDR1 is MNHEY and CDR2 is SVGAGI. As DNA, the CDR3 is TGTGCCAGCAGTGCGTACGGTGAGCAGTTCTTC. This translates into CASSAYGEQFF.

V gene TRBV9 combines with J gene TRBJ2-1; TRBD2 matches at 8 bases. The CDR3 runs 15 residues. The germline gives CDR1 SGDLS, CDR2 YYNGEE. Trimming at V came to 4 bases and at J to 4 bases, leaving 7 bases not matched to a gene. CDR3 region: CASSPSGGLYNEQFF. The CDR3 DNA is TGTGCCAGCAGCCCCAGCGGGGGCCTTTACAATGAGCAGTTCTTC.

This chain uses TRBV9 with TRBJ2-5; 8 positions agree with TRBD2. Germline CDR1 SGDLS, CDR2 YYNGEE. The J segment lost 6 bases and the V segment lost 4 bases, leaving 20 bases of the junction unmatched. The CDR3 covers 18 residues. The CDR3 protein is CASSTRGESGGTDKTQYF. DNA of the CDR3: TGTGCCAGCAGCACCCGGGGAGAGAGCGGGGGTACTGACAAGACCCAGTACTTC.

The chain combines TRBV4-1 with TRBJ2-5, with 7 bases matching TRBD2. With 0 bases clipped from V and 4 bases from J, the junction kept 8 bases outside the gene matches. This CDR3 has 16 residues. Germline lookup yields CDR1 MGHRA and CDR2 YSYEKL. The CDR3 nucleotides read TGCGCCAGCAGCCAAGATCTAGCGGCTGGGGTAGAGACCCAGTACTTC. It yields the protein CASSQDLAAGVETQYF.

The chain employs TRBV7-8 and TRBJ1-5, with D tentatively TRBD1 (6 bases). Germline V lookup: CDR1 SGHVS, CDR2 FQNEAQ. The CDR3 loop spans 15 amino acids. The V end was cut by 5 bases, the J end by 7 bases, with 18 bases between. CDR3 DNA: TGTGCCAGCAGCCCGGAACAGGGACCGGAGCAGCCCCAGCATTTT. Amino acid sequence: CASSPEQGPEQPQHF. The full variable domain, with the rest looked up from reference TRBV7-8 and TRBJ1-5, is GAGVSQSPRYKVAKRGQDVALRCDPISGHVSLFWYQQALGQGPEFLTYFQNEAQLDKSGLPSDRFFAERPEGSVSTLKIQRTQQEDSAVYLCASSPEQGPEQPQHFGDGTRLSIL.

V and J are TRBV7-9 and TRBJ1-1, with a possible D match to TRBD1 (6 bases). The V end lost 3 bases, the J end lost 2 bases, and 16 bases lay between the germline ends. CDR3 length equals 16 residues. CDR1 SEHNR and CDR2 FQNEAQ come from the germline V gene (reference sequence). The CDR3 DNA follows: TGTGCCAGCAGCTTTCCTACAGGGTTAATTAACACTGAAGCTTTCTTT. This sequence encodes CASSFPTGLINTEAFF.

The rearrangement uses TRBV5-1 and TRBJ2-5, with 8 bases aligning to TRBD1. The CDR3 runs 15 residues. CDR1 is SGHRS and CDR2 is YFSETQ in the germline V gene. V trimming: 7 bases; J trimming: 4 bases; junction bases outside the gene matches: 12. CDR3 sequence: CASGWTGMTGETQYF. The CDR3 bases are TGCGCCAGCGGGTGGACAGGGATGACTGGAGAGACCCAGTACTTC.

The chain carries TRBV7-3 and TRBJ1-6, with D perhaps TRBD1 (6 bases). The V gene lost 5 bases and the J gene lost 8 bases, with 31 bases spanning the gap. The CDR3 contains 20 residues. The germline gives CDR1 SGHTA, CDR2 FQGTGA. The CDR3 DNA reads TGTGCCAGCAGCCCGGCAAAGGGCACAGCAGGGGCGTTTCCCGATTCACCCCTCCACTTT. Translating gives CASSPAKGTAGAFPDSPLHF.

This chain uses TRBV25-1 with TRBJ2-2; D might be TRBD2 (5 bases). CDR3 length: 16 amino acids. Between the trimmed V and J ends, which lost 2 bases and 0 bases, there was a span of 10 bases. Germline CDR1 is MGHDK and CDR2 is SYGVNS. The CDR3 here is CASSELGETNTGELFF. CDR3 DNA sequence: TGTGCCAGCAGTGAACTGGGAGAAACGAACACCGGGGAGCTGTTTTTT.